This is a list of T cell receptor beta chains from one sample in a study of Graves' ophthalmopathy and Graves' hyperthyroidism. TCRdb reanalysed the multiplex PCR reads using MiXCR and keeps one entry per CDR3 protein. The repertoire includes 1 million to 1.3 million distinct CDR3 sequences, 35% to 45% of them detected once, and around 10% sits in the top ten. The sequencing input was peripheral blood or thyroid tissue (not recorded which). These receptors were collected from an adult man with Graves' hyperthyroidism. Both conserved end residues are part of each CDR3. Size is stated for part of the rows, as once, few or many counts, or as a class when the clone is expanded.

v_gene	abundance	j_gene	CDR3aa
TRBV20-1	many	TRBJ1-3	CSAPGGLSGNTIYF
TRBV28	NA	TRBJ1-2	CASTWDLQDYTF
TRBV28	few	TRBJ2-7	CATRQGMPYEQYF
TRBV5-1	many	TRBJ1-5	CASRLNRDSNQPQHF
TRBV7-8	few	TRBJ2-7	CASSPTGLLYEQYF
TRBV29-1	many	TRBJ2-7	CSVEVWGQGAYEQYF
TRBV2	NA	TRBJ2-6	CASRRTTQGAYVLTF
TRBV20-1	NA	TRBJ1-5	CSARKTGRNQPQHF
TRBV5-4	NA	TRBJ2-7	CASSAASGTVYEQYF
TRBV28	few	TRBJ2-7	CASRSTGTDSSYEQYF
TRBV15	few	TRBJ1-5	CATSRGGGQPQHF
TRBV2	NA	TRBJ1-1	CASSVELGREAFF
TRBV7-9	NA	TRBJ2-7	CASSPPGQGGSYEQYF
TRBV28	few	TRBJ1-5	CASSFNPQYPPQHF
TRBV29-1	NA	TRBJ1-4	CSALGTEKLFF
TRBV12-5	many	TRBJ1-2	CASGSQTDYGYTF
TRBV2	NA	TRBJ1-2	CASSSVGGGYTF
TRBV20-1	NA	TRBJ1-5	CSASAGVSQPQHF
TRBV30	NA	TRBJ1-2	CAWAEDSYYGYTF
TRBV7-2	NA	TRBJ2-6	CASGDDSTGLEGILSGANVLTF
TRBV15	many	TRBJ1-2	CATSRDPLTNYGYTF
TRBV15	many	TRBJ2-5	CATSRESGTGFQETQYF
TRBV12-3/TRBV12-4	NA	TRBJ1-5	CASSLAGLAGLTQHF
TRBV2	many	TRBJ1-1	CASSDRATNTEAFF
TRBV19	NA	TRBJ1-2	CASSPRGGAYGYTF
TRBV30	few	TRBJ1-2	CGGREITGYTF
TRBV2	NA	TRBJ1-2	CASRPPGQGAGYGYTF
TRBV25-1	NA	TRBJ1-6	CASSFYICSARDRTGENSPLHF
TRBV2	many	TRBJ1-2	CASTPKGQGDGYTF
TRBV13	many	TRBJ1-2	CASSDTNYGYTF
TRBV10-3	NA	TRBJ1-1	CAIKGQQNTEAFF